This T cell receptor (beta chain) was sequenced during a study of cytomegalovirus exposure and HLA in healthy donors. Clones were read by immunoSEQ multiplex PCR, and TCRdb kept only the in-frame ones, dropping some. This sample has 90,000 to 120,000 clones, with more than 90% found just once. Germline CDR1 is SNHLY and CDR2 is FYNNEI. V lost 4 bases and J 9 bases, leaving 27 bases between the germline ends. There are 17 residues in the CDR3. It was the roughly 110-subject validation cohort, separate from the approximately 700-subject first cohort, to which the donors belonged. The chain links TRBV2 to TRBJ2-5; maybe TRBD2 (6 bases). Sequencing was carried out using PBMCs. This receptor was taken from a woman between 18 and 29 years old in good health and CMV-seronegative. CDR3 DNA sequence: TGTGCCAGCAGTGTTGGGTGGCCCGGACTCCCCCGGAGGGCCCAGTACTTC. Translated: CASSVGWPGLPRRAQYF.